Shown below are 21 T cell receptor beta chains from a single sample sequenced in a study of cytotoxic CD8 clonotypes in ibrutinib-treated CLL. Here immunoSEQ multiplex PCR was the method, and the copy in TCRdb shows in-frame clones only, minus some. The table has 25,000 to 30,000 clones, roughly 85% seen once. This specimen consisted of PBMCs, obtained after 24 months of ibrutinib treatment. Every receptor here comes from a human donor with chronic lymphocytic leukemia.

This rearrangement joins TRBV11-3 to TRBJ2-5; D remains ambiguous. Germline values: CDR1 SGHNT, CDR2 YENEEA. CDR3 size: 15 residues. V was clipped by 3 bases and J by 1 base, with 12 bases between them. The CDR3 DNA sequence: TGTGCCAGCAGCTTTGGCGGCCAGACCCAAGAGACCCAGTACTTC. Its protein is CASSFGGQTQETQYF.

The chain links TRBV6-6 to TRBJ2-6; tentatively, D is TRBD1 (5 bases). The CDR3 has 11 residues. The V gene lost 4 bases and the J gene lost 10 bases, with 5 bases spanning the gap. Germline V gene sequence: CDR1 MNHNY, CDR2 SVGAGI (reference sequence). The CDR3 DNA follows: TGTGCCAGCAGTTCAGGGAACGTCCTGACTTTC. This gives the protein CASSSGNVLTF.

This rearrangement joins TRBV6-5 to TRBJ1-1; TRBD1 might be the D (5 bases). V was cut by 0 bases and J by 0 bases, with 8 bases left in between. This CDR3 comprises 15 residues. Per the germline V gene, CDR1 is MNHEY and CDR2 is SVGAGI. The CDR3 DNA reads as TGTGCCAGCAGTTACTCGTGGGGGATGAACACTGAAGCTTTCTTT. It translates to CASSYSWGMNTEAFF.

The V and J genes are TRBV5-4 and TRBJ2-7, with D perhaps matching TRBD2 (6 bases). The germline CDR1 and CDR2 sequences are SGHNT and YYREEE (reference sequence). V gave up 3 bases and J gave up 1 base, with 8 bases separating them. The CDR3 is 13 amino acids. The chain's CDR3 is CASSWDFSYEQYF. CDR3 bases: TGTGCCAGCAGCTGGGACTTTTCCTACGAGCAGTACTTC.

CDR3 amino acids: CAIGTGGNTDTQYF. The CDR3 DNA follows: TGTGCCATCGGGACGGGGGGCAACACAGATACGCAGTATTTT. The chain employs TRBV10-3 and TRBJ2-3, with a tentative D call TRBD2 (7 bases). CDR3 length: 14 amino acids. The germline V gene has CDR1 ENHRY and CDR2 SYGVKD. V lost 8 bases and J 2 bases, leaving 14 bases between the germline ends.

The rearrangement uses TRBV7-9 and TRBJ1-2, with D possibly TRBD1 on 6 matching bases. Germline loops: CDR1 SEHNR, CDR2 FQNEAQ (reference sequence). The CDR3 has 15 residues. V shed 7 bases and J shed 3 bases, with 18 bases lying between them. The CDR3 coding sequence is TGTGCCAGCATCCTAATTGTGACAGGCCACTATGGCTACACCTTC. Amino acid sequence: CASILIVTGHYGYTF.

The CDR3 here is CASSWGLAGGRDEQFF. The CDR3, as DNA: TGTGCCAGCAGTTGGGGACTAGCGGGGGGCAGGGATGAGCAGTTCTTC. The chain employs TRBV6-5 and TRBJ2-1; 15 bases agree with TRBD2. Germline CDR1 and CDR2: MNHEY and SVGAGI. Trimming took 4 bases from V and 8 from J; bases not matched to a gene: 6. The CDR3 consists of 16 residues.

The chain carries TRBV19 and TRBJ2-1; a possible D gene is TRBD1 (5 bases). From germline, CDR1 is LNHDA and CDR2 SQIVND (reference sequence). The CDR3 runs to 13 residues. Trimming pared 7 bases from V and 9 bases from J, leaving 16 bases between. This chain's CDR3 is CASNQGNMGEQFF. The DNA for the CDR3 is TGTGCCAGTAACCAGGGAAATATGGGTGAGCAGTTCTTC.

This clone was picked up one time. The chain carries TRBV7-2 and TRBJ2-7; 7 nucleotides align to TRBD2. V was clipped by 5 bases and J by 7 bases; unmatched bases: 8. This CDR3 has 13 amino acids. Germline V gene sequence: CDR1 SGHTA, CDR2 FQGNSA. The DNA of the CDR3 is TGTGCCAGCAGCCAGAGGCGAGCGGGAGAGCAGTACTTC. The encoded protein is CASSQRRAGEQYF. The full variable domain, completed using reference TRBV7-2 and TRBJ2-7, is GAGVSQSPSNKVTEKGKDVELRCDPISGHTALYWYRQSLGQGLEFLIYFQGNSAPDKSGLPSDRFSAERTGGSVSTLTIQRTQQEDSAVYLCASSQRRAGEQYFGPGTRLTVT.

This sequence joins TRBV7-9 and TRBJ2-5; 7 bases line up with TRBD2. V lost 3 bases and J lost 3; bases outside the gene matches: 7. The CDR3 runs to 15 residues. Germline loops: CDR1 SEHNR, CDR2 FQNEAQ (reference sequence). For the CDR3, the DNA is TGTGCCAGCAGCTTCCTCACCGGGACTAAAGAGACCCAGTACTTC. Translation gives CASSFLTGTKETQYF.

The CDR3 region is CASSLYEGDSNIQYF. The CDR3 bases are TGTGCCAGCAGCTTATATGAGGGGGACTCAAACATTCAGTACTTC. V usage is TRBV7-3 and J usage is TRBJ2-4; D may match TRBD1 or TRBD2 (6 bases each). V lost 2 bases, J lost 6 bases, and 14 bases lay in between. This CDR3 comprises 15 residues. Germline V gives CDR1 SGHTA, CDR2 FQGTGA.

The chain combines TRBV2 with TRBJ1-5; D not certain. CDR1 and CDR2 (germline): SNHLY, FYNNEI. The CDR3 totals 13 residues. V lost 7 bases and J lost 6, with 13 bases in between. In DNA, the CDR3 is TGTGCCAGCATTCAAAGATTAGGTCAGCCCCAGCATTTT. Translating gives CASIQRLGQPQHF.

This clone was observed a few times. V and J are TRBV19 and TRBJ1-3, with D possibly matching TRBD1 (6 bases). The CDR3 totals 15 residues. Per the germline V gene, CDR1 is LNHDA and CDR2 is SQIVND (reference sequence). V dropped 7 bases and J dropped 0 bases, with 13 bases sitting between them. Here the CDR3 reads CASTVQGYSGNTIYF. The CDR3 region has the DNA TGTGCCAGTACGGTACAGGGATACTCTGGAAACACCATATATTTT.

The V and J genes are TRBV7-2 and TRBJ1-2; 9 nucleotides agree with TRBD1. With 5 bases clipped from V and 7 bases from J, the junction kept 14 bases outside the gene matches. The CDR3 runs to 16 residues. Germline V gives CDR1 SGHTA, CDR2 FQGNSA. The DNA of the CDR3 is TGTGCCAGCAGCGAGGGGACAGGGCTTCAATATGGTGGCTACACCTTC. Protein: CASSEGTGLQYGGYTF.

The chain links TRBV11-3 to TRBJ2-3; 7 nucleotides match TRBD1. This CDR3 is 13 amino acids long. Germline values: CDR1 SGHNT, CDR2 YENEEA. V shed 5 bases, J shed 6 bases, and the junction held 5 bases outside the gene matches. The CDR3 bases are TGTGCCAGCAGCGACAGACAGGGCGATACGCAGTATTTT. Its translation is CASSDRQGDTQYF.

This sequence joins TRBV15 and TRBJ2-1; D is perhaps TRBD1 (6 bases). V was pared by 1 base and J by 0 bases, with 7 bases between. Germline values: CDR1 LNHNV, CDR2 YYDKDF (reference sequence). This CDR3 region has 15 residues. Written as DNA, the CDR3 is TGTGCCACCAGCAGAGTAGGGGGCTCCTACAATGAGCAGTTCTTC. It codes for CATSRVGGSYNEQFF. Full variable domain (missing parts from reference TRBV15 and TRBJ2-1): DAMVIQNPRYQVTQFGKPVTLSCSQTLNHNVMYWYQQKSSQAPKLLFHYYDKDFNNEADTPDNFQSRRPNTSFCFLDIRSPGLGDTAMYLCATSRVGGSYNEQFFGPGTRLTVL.

The chain couples TRBV6-6 to TRBJ2-5; TRBD2 might be the D (6 bases). Germline V lookup: CDR1 MNHNY, CDR2 SVGAGI (reference sequence). Trimming took off 0 bases at V and 4 bases at J, with 15 bases between the two ends. The CDR3 length is 16 residues. The CDR3 DNA reads TGTGCCAGCAGTTACTCGGGAGGCTCGGTGGGAGAGACCCAGTACTTC. It specifies CASSYSGGSVGETQYF.

The table lists this clone with a count of one. The CDR3 coding sequence is TGTGCCAGCAGCGTAGCCCTCTCCGGGGAAAACATTCAGTACTTC. Translated, it gives CASSVALSGENIQYF. The J gene is TRBJ2-4, the V gene TRBV9, with D possibly being TRBD2 (5 bases). V was pared by 0 bases and J by 5 bases, with 12 bases between. CDR1 and CDR2 from the germline V gene are SGDLS and YYNGEE. This CDR3 comprises 15 residues.

The table lists this clone with a count of one. The chain has TRBV5-6 and TRBJ2-7; 7 positions match TRBD2. This CDR3 comprises 13 residues. From germline, CDR1 is SGHDT and CDR2 YYEEEE. With V trimmed by 3 bases and J by 3 bases, 3 bases remained unmatched. CDR3 protein: CASSWWGGYEQYF. In nucleotides, the CDR3 is TGTGCCAGCAGCTGGTGGGGGGGCTACGAGCAGTACTTC.

The chain is built from TRBV10-1 and TRBJ2-5; TRBD1 is a possible D gene (6 bases). V lost 5 bases and J lost 3, with 10 bases in between. CDR1 WNHNN and CDR2 SYGVQD come from the germline V gene (reference sequence). There are 13 residues in the CDR3. Here the CDR3 reads CASSRQVEETQYF. For the CDR3, the DNA is TGCGCCAGCAGTCGACAGGTGGAAGAGACCCAGTACTTC.

This clone was picked up one time. The V call is TRBV27, the J call TRBJ1-1; the D gene is possibly TRBD1 (5 bases). There are 12 residues in the CDR3. Deletions cut 4 bases from V and 7 bases from J, with 10 bases between. Germline CDR1 is MNHEY and CDR2 is SMNVEV (reference sequence). CDR3 region: CASSSRQSEAFF. In DNA form, the CDR3 reads TGTGCCAGCAGTTCAAGACAGAGTGAAGCTTTCTTT.